This T cell receptor beta chain was identified during a study of T cells in localized non-small cell lung cancer (dated by TCRdb to about 2020). At the level of the whole study: Comparing tumors with uninvolved tumor-adjacent lungs, the study looked at the T cell repertoires of a few hundred patients with early-stage NSCLC. The cohort comprised 200 to 300 treatment-naïve NSCLC patients with resected, localized lung tumors. Of the NSCLC patients, around 130 were male and about 97 were female, and the mean age was roughly 61 years. Results the study describes overall, beyond this receptor: Higher blood T cell density associated with longer overall survival, while higher adjacent-lung clonality associated with shorter survival. Because multi-region tumor sequencing was not done, intratumor heterogeneity could not be ruled out. The highest T cell clonality was observed in uninvolved tumor-adjacent lung, where clonality exceeded that of tumor, suggesting that antigenic responses were more focused in uninvolved tumor-adjacent lung. A median of approximately 62 of the top 100 tumor clones turned up in the paired uninvolved adjacent lung, and approximately 30 of those clones also ranked among the top 100 of that same adjacent lung. Because of the exploratory design, TCR variables were selected using unadjusted p-values without false-discovery rate correction.

The V and J ends are trimmed by 5 bases and 0 bases, leaving 13 bases between them. The CDR3 runs 15 amino acids, cysteine and phenylalanine included. Solely the CDR3 DNA is kept, with 45 bases framed from the first base. The germline V gene supplies CDR1 MDHEN and CDR2 SYDVKM. At diagnosis, tumor, uninvolved tumor-adjacent lung and peripheral blood were collected and then preserved as a mix of FFPE and fresh-frozen material. For TCR repertoire profiling, blood samples were analyzed as peripheral blood mononuclear cells. The immunoSEQ Assay was used to sequence TCR beta CDR3 regions from DNA. In the paper's pipeline: T cell density was computed as TCR beta template counts normalized to usable DNA estimated by amplifying housekeeping genes. Richness was estimated using the preseqR package, with extrapolation to 400,000 templates for PBMC samples and to 120,000 templates for tissue samples. Clonality was defined as one minus Pielou's evenness. Tissue-enriched TCRs were identified through differential abundance testing performed on productive amino-acid clonotypes, with a minimum total count of 5 and an alpha of 0.1. Repertoire overlap between compartments was quantified with the Jaccard Index and Morisita Overlap Index. GLIPH grouped TCR beta CDR3s together with public tetramer-defined viral CDR3s, and a viral motif had to include at least three viral sequences and show V-gene enrichment. TCRdb took over this immuneACCESS table, retaining in-frame rearrangements with V and J assigned. Such tables are incomplete; in checked studies, under half of the missing clones stem from an unresolved V gene, and the remainder is unexplained. Clonal size and the V and J genes are those of that table, whereas D and trimming came from the DNA. The sample includes approximately 25,000 clones, with 80% to 95% observed a single time. The ten largest make up about 1% of the sample.

To note about this clone: Its antigen has not been determined. No qualities accompany the bases; no much larger clone lies one base away.

Here the sequenced sample was peripheral blood, taken before any cancer treatment. The TCR originated in a woman aged 40 to 75 with stage I lung adenocarcinoma. The chain joins TRBV28 to TRBJ1-1, with an unclear D gene assignment. The sequenced DNA: TGTGCCAGCAGTACCCGCGCGGGGATGAACACTGAAGCTTTCTTT. Its amino acids are CASSTRAGMNTEAFF.